These 30 T cell receptor beta chains share one sample of origin, sequenced in a study of CD8+ T cells in alopecia areata. It was cDNA, reverse transcribed from extracted RNA, that served as the sequencing template. TCRdb's table, derived via immunoSEQ multiplex PCR, lists solely in-frame clones and lacks some. This sample yields more than 90,000 clones, of which roughly two thirds are seen a single time; around 2.8% belongs to the top ten. Material: CD4+ T cells sorted from blood. These receptors all come from a human donor in good health.

This clone turned up a few times. The chain uses TRBV5-1 and TRBJ1-2, with a weak D call TRBD1 (6 bases). This CDR3 comprises 14 residues. The V gene's germline CDR1 is SGHRS and CDR2 YFSETQ. With 0 bases removed from V and 4 bases from J, the gap between germline ends came to 10 bases. CDR3 DNA: TGCGCCAGCAGCTTGGGGACAGTCCCCTATGGCTACACCTTC. It specifies CASSLGTVPYGYTF.

This clone has just one count. This chain joins TRBV29-1 and TRBJ2-5; D is uncertain. The CDR3 covers 13 residues. The germline V gene has CDR1 SQVTM and CDR2 ANQGSEA. V was cut by 6 bases and J by 1 base, with 12 bases left in between. CDR3 sequence reads: CSVHGSSQETQYF. CDR3 coding DNA: TGCAGCGTCCACGGATCTAGCCAAGAGACCCAGTACTTC.

The genes are TRBV30 and TRBJ2-1; D gene unclear. Per germline, CDR1 GTSNPN and CDR2 SVGIG (reference sequence). The CDR3 runs 14 residues. Deletions cut 3 bases from V and 6 bases from J, with 15 bases between. CDR3 residues: CAWRPLGPLNEQFF. The DNA for the CDR3 is TGTGCCTGGAGGCCCTTAGGGCCGCTCAATGAGCAGTTCTTC.

J is TRBJ2-7 and V is TRBV5-6; D uncertain. V was trimmed by 2 bases and J by 5 bases, leaving 11 bases between them. This CDR3 has 13 amino acids. Per germline, CDR1 SGHDT and CDR2 YYEEEE. The DNA for the CDR3 is TGTGCCAGCAGCTTCCCAACAGCCCACGAGCAGTACTTC. This codes for CASSFPTAHEQYF.

This chain uses TRBV27 with TRBJ2-5; 7 bases are a match to TRBD1. The J call may be faulty, since TRBJ2-7 better matches the DNA end. This CDR3 spans 13 amino acids. Germline-derived CDR1 and CDR2 are MNHEY and SMNVEV (reference sequence). The CDR3: CASSRQGSYEQYF. In nucleotides, the CDR3 is TGTGCCAGCAGTCGACAGGGTTCCTACGAGCAGTACTTC.

The CDR3 DNA is TGCGCCAGCAGCTTGATTCCGGGACCGGAGAACACTGAAGCTTTCTTT. It codes for CASSLIPGPENTEAFF. The chain uses TRBV5-1 and TRBJ1-1; possible D gene TRBD1, 5 bases. Germline loops: CDR1 SGHRS, CDR2 YFSETQ. Trimming pared 1 base from V and 1 base from J, leaving 14 bases between. The CDR3 consists of 16 residues.

The gene calls are TRBV30 and TRBJ1-5, with 9 bases identical to TRBD1. The germline V gene encodes CDR1 GTSNPN and CDR2 SVGIG (reference sequence). CDR3 length equals 15 residues. The J segment lost 3 bases and the V segment lost 7 bases, leaving 10 bases of the junction unmatched. The CDR3 DNA reads TGTGCCTTAACAGCCCGGGACAGGGACAATCAGCCCCAGCATTTT. Its protein product is CALTARDRDNQPQHF.

This rearrangement joins TRBV7-8 to TRBJ1-2, with no clear D. Germline lookup yields CDR1 SGHVS and CDR2 FQNEAQ. The length of the CDR3 is 13 residues. The V end lost 5 bases, the J end lost 8 bases, and 15 bases lay between the germline ends. The CDR3 nucleotides are TGTGCCAGCAGCCCACGAAACTGGGCAGGCTACACCTTC. It encodes CASSPRNWAGYTF.

The CDR3 DNA follows: TGCGCCAGCAGCCGGGACGGAACTAGCGGGGGGACAGATACGCAGTATTTT. This encodes CASSRDGTSGGTDTQYF. The genes are TRBV4-1 and TRBJ2-3; 12 bases map to TRBD2. The CDR3 is 17 residues long. With V trimmed by 4 bases and J by 3 bases, 8 bases remained unmatched. The germline V gene has CDR1 MGHRA and CDR2 YSYEKL.

V usage is TRBV5-4 and J usage is TRBJ1-1; D not resolved. With 3 bases removed from V and 0 bases from J, the gap between germline ends came to 9 bases. CDR1 is SGHNT and CDR2 is YYREEE in the germline V gene (reference sequence). The CDR3 covers 14 residues. The CDR3 DNA is TGTGCCAGCAGCTACAGCACTATGAACACTGAAGCTTTCTTT. It encodes CASSYSTMNTEAFF.

The rearrangement uses TRBV2 and TRBJ2-7, with 11 bases lining up with TRBD2. CDR1 is SNHLY and CDR2 is FYNNEI in the germline V gene. The CDR3 has 16 amino acids. V shed 0 bases and J 4 bases; nucleotides not matched to a gene: 5. This CDR3 is CASSEAGLAGGYEQYF. CDR3 nucleotide sequence: TGTGCCAGCAGTGAAGCGGGGCTAGCGGGGGGATACGAGCAGTACTTC.

This clone came up a few times. Germline and junction disagree at one end, which may indicate a read error. The J gene is TRBJ1-2, the V gene TRBV30; D uncertain. The CDR3 length is 13 residues. Germline lookup yields CDR1 GTSNPN and CDR2 SVGIG (reference sequence). CDR3 nucleotide sequence: TGTGCCCGGAGTGTCCAGGCTAACTATGGCTACACCTTC. Its translation is CARSVQANYGYTF.

The chain recombines TRBV10-3 with TRBJ2-3; 11 bases are a match to TRBD1. The trim removed 4 bases at V and 6 bases at J, leaving 0 bases unmatched. Germline V gene lookup returns CDR1 ENHRY and CDR2 SYGVKD. The length of the CDR3 is 13 residues. CDR3 sequence: CAISGTGGDTQYF. The CDR3 DNA reads as TGTGCCATCAGTGGGACAGGGGGCGATACGCAGTATTTT.

V and J are TRBV7-2 and TRBJ2-3; D gene uncertain. V lost 6 bases and J 0 bases, leaving 7 bases between the germline ends. The CDR3 length is 13 residues. Germline V gene lookup returns CDR1 SGHTA and CDR2 FQGNSA. The CDR3 DNA reads TGTGCCAGCAGGTTTAGTAGCACAGATACGCAGTATTTT. Protein sequence: CASRFSSTDTQYF. The full variable domain, its missing parts supplied by reference TRBV7-2 and TRBJ2-3, is GAGVSQSPSNKVTEKGKDVELRCDPISGHTALYWYRQSLGQGLEFLIYFQGNSAPDKSGLPSDRFSAERTGGSVSTLTIQRTQQEDSAVYLCASRFSSTDTQYFGPGTRLTVL.

The count of this clone is one. The chain uses TRBV27 and TRBJ2-6, with 8 positions matching TRBD1. The CDR3 has 18 amino acids. V lost 5 bases to trimming and J lost 0 bases; unmatched junction nucleotides: 9. Per germline, CDR1 MNHEY and CDR2 SMNVEV (reference sequence). The CDR3 nucleotides are TGTGCCAGCAGTGCAAGGACAGGGTTAGGCTCTGGGGCCAACGTCCTGACTTTC. Translation gives CASSARTGLGSGANVLTF.

This chain connects TRBV6-5 to TRBJ2-1; D possibly corresponds to TRBD1 (5 bases). V was clipped by 6 bases and J by 7 bases, with 10 bases between them. The CDR3 length is 12 residues. Germline CDR1 is MNHEY and CDR2 is SVGAGI. Here the CDR3 DNA reads TGTGCCAGCAGCGCAAGGGGTAATGAGCAGTTCTTC. Its translation: CASSARGNEQFF.

This chain links TRBV5-1 with TRBJ2-5; 9 bases map to TRBD1. The CDR3 totals 16 residues. Unmatched junction bases numbered 10, after V lost 2 bases and J lost 5 bases. The germline gives CDR1 SGHRS, CDR2 YFSETQ. The CDR3 coding sequence is TGCGCCAGCAGCTTTGGCGGACAGGGGAGTATGGAGACCCAGTACTTC. It specifies CASSFGGQGSMETQYF.

The CDR3, as DNA: TGTGCCAGCAGCTCAAGTTGGGGGGAGACCCAGTACTTC. Its translation: CASSSSWGETQYF. This sequence joins TRBV7-2 and TRBJ2-5; either TRBD1 or TRBD2 may fit D (5 bases each). The ends were cut back, 4 bases at V and 5 bases at J, with 11 bases in the middle. The V gene's germline CDR1 is SGHTA and CDR2 FQGNSA. This CDR3 spans 13 amino acids.

The chain combines TRBV29-1 with TRBJ1-1, with D tentatively TRBD1 (5 bases). The germline CDR1 and CDR2 sequences are SQVTM and ANQGSEA. V lost 7 bases and J 2 bases, leaving 14 bases between the germline ends. CDR3 length: 13 amino acids. CDR3 residues: CSAGGGENTEAFF. The CDR3 DNA reads as TGCAGCGCCGGGGGTGGGGAAAACACTGAAGCTTTCTTT.

This chain uses TRBV10-3 with TRBJ2-5; either TRBD1 or TRBD2 may supply D (5 bases each). The CDR3 consists of 14 residues. The germline V gene has CDR1 ENHRY and CDR2 SYGVKD. Trimming cost V 4 bases and J 12 bases, with 21 bases left between them. CDR3 nucleotide sequence: TGTGCCATCAGTGTCTCCGTCTCGGGGCCGCCCGAGTACTTC. This encodes CAISVSVSGPPEYF.

The table lists this clone with a count of one. The V call is TRBV30, the J call TRBJ2-3; D is undetermined. Between the trimmed V and J ends, which lost 1 base and 4 bases, there was a span of 15 bases. Germline values: CDR1 GTSNPN, CDR2 SVGIG (reference sequence). The CDR3 extends over 15 amino acids. As DNA, the CDR3 is TGTGCCTGGAGTGCGGACGGAGTACGCGCAGATACGCAGTATTTT. Translating gives CAWSADGVRADTQYF. Full variable domain (missing parts from reference TRBV30 and TRBJ2-3): SQTIHQWPATLVQPVGSPLSLECTVEGTSNPNLYWYRQAAGRGLQLLFYSVGIGQISSEVPQNLSASRPQDRQFILSSKKLLLSDSGFYLCAWSADGVRADTQYFGPGTRLTVL.

DNA of the CDR3: TGTGCCTGGAGTCCCTGGACACCGTCCGGCTACACCTTC. Amino acids: CAWSPWTPSGYTF. The rearrangement links TRBV30 to TRBJ1-2; a weak D match, TRBD1 (5 bases). The CDR3 covers 13 residues. Per the germline V gene, CDR1 is GTSNPN and CDR2 is SVGIG (reference sequence). Trimming left V 2 bases short and J 8 bases short, with 15 bases between.

The chain recombines TRBV7-3 with TRBJ2-6, with a weak D call TRBD1 (6 bases). Germline values: CDR1 SGHTA, CDR2 FQGTGA. The V gene lost 4 bases and the J gene lost 2 bases, with 12 bases spanning the gap. This CDR3 contains 16 residues. DNA of the CDR3: TGTGCCAGCAGCTCACAGGGTATCCCTGGGGCCAACGTCCTGACTTTC. This sequence encodes CASSSQGIPGANVLTF. Filled out from reference TRBV7-3 and TRBJ2-6, the complete variable domain reads GAGVSQTPSNKVTEKGKYVELRCDPISGHTALYWYRQSLGQGPEFLIYFQGTGAADDSGLPNDRFFAVRPEGSVSTLKIQRTERGDSAVYLCASSSQGIPGANVLTFGAGSRLTVL.

The chain joins TRBV5-1 to TRBJ1-3, with 9 bases that match TRBD1. Germline assignment: CDR1 SGHRS and CDR2 YFSETQ. After removal of 3 bases from V and 0 bases from J, the junction contained 4 bases not matched to a gene. This CDR3 has 16 residues. Here the CDR3 reads CASSSGTGLSGNTIYF. For the CDR3, the DNA is TGCGCCAGCAGCTCCGGGACAGGGCTCTCTGGAAACACCATATATTTT.

This clone was found many times. CDR3 amino acids: CASSEEGPTYEQYF. In DNA, the CDR3 is TGTGCCAGCAGTGAAGAGGGGCCAACCTACGAGCAGTACTTC. This chain links TRBV6-1 with TRBJ2-7, with TRBD1 as a possible D gene (5 bases). V lost 1 base, J lost 2 bases, and 9 bases lay in between. The CDR3 totals 14 residues. Germline lookup yields CDR1 MNHNS and CDR2 SASEGT.

The chain recombines TRBV9 with TRBJ2-5, with 9 bases identical to TRBD2. V lost 0 bases and J lost 1; bases outside the gene matches: 4. There are 16 residues in the CDR3. CDR1 is SGDLS, CDR2 YYNGEE, per germline. The CDR3 region is CASSVVAGGPQETQYF. The CDR3 bases are TGTGCCAGCAGCGTAGTTGCGGGGGGGCCCCAAGAGACCCAGTACTTC.

The CDR3 DNA sequence: TGTGCCAGCACTCCGGGACAGGGGCGGGAGCAGTACTTC. Protein product: CASTPGQGREQYF. The J gene is TRBJ2-7, the V gene TRBV6-5; the match to TRBD1 covers 10 bases. The CDR3 length is 13 residues. Germline CDR1 and CDR2: MNHEY and SVGAGI. After removal of 7 bases from V and 7 bases from J, the junction contained 7 bases not matched to a gene.

V usage is TRBV27 and J usage is TRBJ2-6; the D gene is possibly TRBD2 (7 bases). The CDR3 has 17 amino acids. CDR1 and CDR2 from the germline V gene are MNHEY and SMNVEV (reference sequence). The V end lost 4 bases, the J end lost 4 bases, and 17 bases lay between the germline ends. The CDR3 loop is CASSSRRSGGGANVLTF. The CDR3 DNA is TGTGCCAGCAGTTCCCGACGGTCGGGGGGCGGGGCCAACGTCCTGACTTTC.

The rearrangement links TRBV7-8 to TRBJ2-1, with D possibly matching TRBD1 (6 bases). The CDR3 extends over 15 amino acids. Germline V lookup: CDR1 SGHVS, CDR2 FQNEAQ. The ends were cut back, 2 bases at V and 6 bases at J, with 14 bases in the middle. The CDR3 nucleotides are TGTGCCAGCAGCTTAATTGGGAAAGGGGGCAATGAGCAGTTCTTC. It codes for CASSLIGKGGNEQFF.

The V gene is TRBV11-2, the J gene TRBJ2-1; 8 nucleotides match TRBD2. Trimming removed 4 bases from V and 8 bases from J; junction bases left unmatched: 16. The germline V gene encodes CDR1 SGHAT and CDR2 FQNNGV. This CDR3 region has 17 residues. The DNA for the CDR3 is TGTGCCAGCAGCTATTATAAGCCGGGACTAGGTCGGGATGAGCAGTTCTTC. Translating gives CASSYYKPGLGRDEQFF.